The text below deals with one T cell receptor beta chain. Antigen specificity is unknown. This beta chain is a stray sequence in a library constructed for alpha chains; its clone size is not meaningful. The CDR3 is 13 amino acids. With 5 bases clipped from V and 2 bases from J, the junction kept 1 base outside the gene matches. Germline loops: CDR1 SGHVS, CDR2 FQNEAQ. The sample originates from a study of spatial heterogeneity in lung cancer. The study, taken as a whole, reports: The study found that expanded intratumoral alpha and beta TCR counts tracked tumor mutation counts.

TCRdb passed the 5' RACE reads through MiXCR, listing each CDR3 protein once. The table shows some 10,000 distinct CDR3 sequences, with under 6.5% occurring only once. This sample's time point: sample taken at primary tumor resection. The source of this sequence is a male donor with early-stage non-small cell lung cancer. The rearrangement links TRBV7-8 to TRBJ2-5, with 8 bases matching TRBD1. This material consisted of lung tumor tissue, taken at surgery. The CDR3 DNA sequence: TGTGCCAGCAGCCGGGACAGGCAAGAGACCCAGTACTTC. This codes for CASSRDRQETQYF.